This T cell receptor beta chain was observed in a study of graft-versus-host responses after intestinal transplantation. Turning to the study itself: Recipients were given multivisceral, liver-intestinal, or isolated intestinal transplants. Each recipient received anti-thymocyte globulin induction, then tacrolimus and steroids for three to four years. Study-level results: Allograft graft-versus-host to host-versus-graft clonal ratios ran high in patients with graft-donor T cell macrochimerism.

The protocol was immunoSEQ multiplex PCR, while the TCRdb copy is restricted to in-frame clones and leaves out a portion. Of over 80,000 clones in the sample, around 86% are singletons; the top ten hold over 1.3%. As regards this clone: What it recognizes is unknown.

Trimming removed 0 bases from V and 0 bases from J, with 12 bases in between. The CDR3 is 18 amino acids. CDR1 is MGHRA, CDR2 YSYEKL, per germline. V gene TRBV4-1 combines with J gene TRBJ2-6; D unresolved. The input for sequencing was PBMCs, taken 255 days after intestinal transplant. This clonotype was obtained from a human patient who received an intestinal transplant, so some T cells may come from the graft donor. CDR3 bases: TGCGCCAGCAGCCAAGAGGGTGGCGGTTCCTCTGGGGCCAACGTCCTGACTTTC. It yields the protein CASSQEGGGSSGANVLTF.